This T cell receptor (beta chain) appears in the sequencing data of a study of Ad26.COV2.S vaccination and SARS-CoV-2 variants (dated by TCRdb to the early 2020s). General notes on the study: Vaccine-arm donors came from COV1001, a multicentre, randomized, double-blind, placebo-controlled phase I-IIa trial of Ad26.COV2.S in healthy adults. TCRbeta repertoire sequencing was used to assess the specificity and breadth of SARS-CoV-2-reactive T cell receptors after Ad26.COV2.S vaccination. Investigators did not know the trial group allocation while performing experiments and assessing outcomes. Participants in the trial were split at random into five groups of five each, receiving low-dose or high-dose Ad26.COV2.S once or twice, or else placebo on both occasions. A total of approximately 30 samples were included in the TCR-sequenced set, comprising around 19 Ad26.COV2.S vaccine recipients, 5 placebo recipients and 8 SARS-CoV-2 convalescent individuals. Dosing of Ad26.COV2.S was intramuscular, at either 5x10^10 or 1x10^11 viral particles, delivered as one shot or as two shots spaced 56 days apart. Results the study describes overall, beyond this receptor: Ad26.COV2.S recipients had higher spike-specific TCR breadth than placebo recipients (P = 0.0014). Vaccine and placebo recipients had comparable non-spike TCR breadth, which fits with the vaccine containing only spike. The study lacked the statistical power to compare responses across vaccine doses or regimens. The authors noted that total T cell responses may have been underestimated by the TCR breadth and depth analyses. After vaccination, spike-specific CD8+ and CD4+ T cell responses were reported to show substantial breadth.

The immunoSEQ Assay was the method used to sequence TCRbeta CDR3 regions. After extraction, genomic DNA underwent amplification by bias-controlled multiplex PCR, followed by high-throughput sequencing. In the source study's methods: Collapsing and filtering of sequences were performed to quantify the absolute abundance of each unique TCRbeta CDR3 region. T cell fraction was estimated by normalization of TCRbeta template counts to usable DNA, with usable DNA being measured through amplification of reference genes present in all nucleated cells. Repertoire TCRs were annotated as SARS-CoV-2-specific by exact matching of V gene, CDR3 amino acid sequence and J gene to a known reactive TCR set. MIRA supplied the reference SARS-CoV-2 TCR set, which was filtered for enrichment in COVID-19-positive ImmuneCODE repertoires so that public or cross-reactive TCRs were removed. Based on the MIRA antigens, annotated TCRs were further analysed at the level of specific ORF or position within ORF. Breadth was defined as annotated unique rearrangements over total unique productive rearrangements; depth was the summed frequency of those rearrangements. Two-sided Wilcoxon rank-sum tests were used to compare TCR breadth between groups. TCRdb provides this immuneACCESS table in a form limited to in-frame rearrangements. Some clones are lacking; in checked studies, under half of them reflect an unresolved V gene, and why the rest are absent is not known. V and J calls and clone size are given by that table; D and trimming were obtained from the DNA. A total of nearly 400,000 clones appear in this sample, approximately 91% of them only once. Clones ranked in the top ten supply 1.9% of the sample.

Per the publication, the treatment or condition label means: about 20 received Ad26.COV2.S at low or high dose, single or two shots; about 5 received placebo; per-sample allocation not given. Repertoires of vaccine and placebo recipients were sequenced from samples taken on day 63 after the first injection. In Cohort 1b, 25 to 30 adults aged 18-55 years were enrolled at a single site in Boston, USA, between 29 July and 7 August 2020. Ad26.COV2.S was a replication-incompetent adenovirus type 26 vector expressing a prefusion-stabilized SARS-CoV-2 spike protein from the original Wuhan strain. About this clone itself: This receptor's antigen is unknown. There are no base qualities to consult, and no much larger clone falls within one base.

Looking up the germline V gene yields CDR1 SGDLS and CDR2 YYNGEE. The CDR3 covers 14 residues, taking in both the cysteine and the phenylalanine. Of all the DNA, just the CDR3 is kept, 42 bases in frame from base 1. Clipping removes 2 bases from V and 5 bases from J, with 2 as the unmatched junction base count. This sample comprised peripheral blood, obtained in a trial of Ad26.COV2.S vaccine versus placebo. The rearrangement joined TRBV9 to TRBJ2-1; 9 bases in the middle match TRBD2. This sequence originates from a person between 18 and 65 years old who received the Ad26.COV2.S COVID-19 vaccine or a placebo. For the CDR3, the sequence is CASSVTSGHNEQFF. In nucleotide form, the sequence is TGTGCCAGCAGCGTGACTAGCGGTCACAATGAGCAGTTCTTC.